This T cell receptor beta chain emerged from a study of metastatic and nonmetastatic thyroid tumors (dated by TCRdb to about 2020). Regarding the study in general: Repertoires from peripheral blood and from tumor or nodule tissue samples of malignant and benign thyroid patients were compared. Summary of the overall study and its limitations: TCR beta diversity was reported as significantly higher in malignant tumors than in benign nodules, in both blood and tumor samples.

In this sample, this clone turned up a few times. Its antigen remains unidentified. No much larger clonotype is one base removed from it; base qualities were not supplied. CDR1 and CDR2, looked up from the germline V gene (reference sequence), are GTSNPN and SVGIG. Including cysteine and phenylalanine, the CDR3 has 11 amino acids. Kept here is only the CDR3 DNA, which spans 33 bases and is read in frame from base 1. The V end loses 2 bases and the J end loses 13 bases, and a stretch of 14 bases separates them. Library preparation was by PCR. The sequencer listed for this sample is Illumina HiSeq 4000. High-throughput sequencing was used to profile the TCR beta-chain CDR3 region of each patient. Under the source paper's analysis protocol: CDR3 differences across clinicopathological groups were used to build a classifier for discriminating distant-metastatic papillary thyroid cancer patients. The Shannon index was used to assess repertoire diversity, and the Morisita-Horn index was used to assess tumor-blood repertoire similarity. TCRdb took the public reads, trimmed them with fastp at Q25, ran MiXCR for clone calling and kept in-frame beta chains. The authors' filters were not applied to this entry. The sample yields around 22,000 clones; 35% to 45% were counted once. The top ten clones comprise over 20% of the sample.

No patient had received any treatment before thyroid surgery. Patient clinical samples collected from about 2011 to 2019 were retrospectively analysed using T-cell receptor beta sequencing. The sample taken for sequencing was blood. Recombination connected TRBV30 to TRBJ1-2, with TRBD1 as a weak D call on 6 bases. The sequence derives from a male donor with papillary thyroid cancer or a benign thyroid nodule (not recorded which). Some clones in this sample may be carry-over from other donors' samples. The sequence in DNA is TGTGCCTGGAGTTCAATCGGGGGCCCCACCTTC. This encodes CAWSSIGGPTF.